Shown below are 16 T cell receptor beta chains from a single sample sequenced in a study of blood T cells in healthy people across ages. Through a sample-barcoded 5' primer and a J-beta primer mix, a second PCR was run for roughly 6 to 11 cycles. TCRdb re-derived calls from the 5' RACE reads in MiXCR, one entry per CDR3 protein. The sample carries roughly 700,000 distinct CDR3 sequences, about 32% recorded once. Specimen: blood. The source is a woman older than 75 in good health.

This clonotype was seen ten or more times. The chain carries TRBV30 and TRBJ2-1; 7 bases fit TRBD2. Losses at the gene ends were 3 bases for V and 4 bases for J; bases not matched to a gene: 6. Germline values: CDR1 GTSNPN, CDR2 SVGIG (reference sequence). The length of the CDR3 is 14 residues. CDR3 sequence: CAWRPRGVYNEQFF. In DNA, the CDR3 is TGTGCCTGGAGACCCCGGGGGGTTTACAATGAGCAGTTCTTC.

As to this clonotype: Just one base apart from a much larger clone, this may be a read error. The chain is built from TRBV7-8 and TRBJ2-1, with 12 bases identical to TRBD1. The germline V gene encodes CDR1 SGHVS and CDR2 FQNEAQ. The CDR3 sequence is 15 residues long. The CDR3 loop is CAGSLAGQGAREQFF. The CDR3 region has the DNA TGTGCCGGCAGCTTAGCGGGACAGGGGGCGAGGGAGCAGTTCTTC.

This clonotype was observed a handful of times. The CDR3 DNA reads TGTGCCAGCAGCTTCAGGGGCGCCTCTGGGGCCAACGTCCTGACTTTC. Protein: CASSFRGASGANVLTF. The chain has TRBV5-6 and TRBJ2-6; TRBD1 might be the D (6 bases). This CDR3 has 16 amino acids. Germline-derived CDR1 and CDR2 are SGHDT and YYEEEE. The V gene lost 2 bases and the J gene lost 0 bases, with 9 bases spanning the gap. The whole variable domain, filled in from reference TRBV5-6 and TRBJ2-6, reads DAGVTQSPTHLIKTRGQQVTLRCSPKSGHDTVSWYQQALGQGPQFIFQYYEEEERQRGNFPDRFSGHQFPNYSSELNVNALLLGDSALYLCASSFRGASGANVLTFGAGSRLTVL.

This clonotype was observed a few times. A clone one base away is much larger, so this may be a read error. This chain links TRBV20-1 with TRBJ2-3; 7 nucleotides align to TRBD1. This CDR3 comprises 13 residues. The germline gives CDR1 DFQATT, CDR2 SNEGSKA (reference sequence). The CDR3 region is CNARGTVADTQYF. The CDR3 DNA sequence: TGCAATGCTAGAGGGACAGTTGCAGATACGCAGTATTTT.

The sample holds a few counts of this clonotype. A much larger clone differs from this one at a single base, so this may be a read error. The CDR3 sequence is CASSLNRFTQCF. The CDR3 nucleotides are TGTGCCAGCAGTTTAAACCGCTTTACCCAGTGTTTT. The chain is built from TRBV12-3 or TRBV12-4 and TRBJ2-3, with D unresolved. The CDR3 length is 12 residues.

Concerning this clonotype: Being one base from a much bigger clone, this may be a read error. The chain recombines TRBV7-9 with TRBJ1-2; D gene unclear. Trimming removed 5 bases from V and 12 bases from J, with 22 bases in between. The CDR3 runs 14 residues. CDR1 SEHNR and CDR2 FQNEAQ come from the germline V gene (reference sequence). CDR3 in amino acids: CASSPSFFEGGHTF. The CDR3 region has the DNA TGTGCCAGCAGCCCATCGTTCTTTGAAGGAGGCCACACCTTC.

The sample holds a few counts of this clonotype. This chain links TRBV29-1 with TRBJ2-7; D may match TRBD1 or TRBD2 (5 bases each). V was clipped by 3 bases and J by 4 bases, with 13 bases between them. The CDR3 extends over 13 amino acids. CDR1 and CDR2 (germline): SQVTM, ANQGSEA. In DNA, the CDR3 is TGCAGCGTTGATGGGCAGGGACCATACGAGCAGTACTTC. It encodes CSVDGQGPYEQYF.

This clonotype was seen a few times. This chain connects TRBV4-2 to TRBJ1-1; D is unresolved. Trimming pared 0 bases from V and 1 base from J, leaving 9 bases between. This CDR3 comprises 15 residues. Looked up from germline, CDR1 is LGHNA and CDR2 is YNFKEQ. CDR3 protein: CASSQDQFRNTEAFF. The CDR3 nucleotides are TGTGCCAGCAGCCAAGATCAGTTCAGGAACACTGAAGCTTTCTTT.

This clonotype was counted at least ten times. V usage is TRBV24-1 and J usage is TRBJ1-5; D gene unclear. This CDR3 region has 15 residues. CDR1 KGHDR and CDR2 SFDVKD come from the germline V gene. The V end lost 4 bases, the J end lost 1 base, and 10 bases lay between the germline ends. As DNA, the CDR3 is TGTGCCACCAGTGAGCAACGTCGGAGCAATCAGCCCCAGCATTTT. This translates into CATSEQRRSNQPQHF.

This clonotype was seen at least ten times. The CDR3 nucleotides read TGTGCCAGCAGCTTAGTAAAGGGATTTCGGGATTCACCCCTCCACTTT. It encodes CASSLVKGFRDSPLHF. This rearrangement joins TRBV7-2 to TRBJ1-6; unclear D gene. CDR3 length: 16 residues. Germline CDR1 SGHTA, CDR2 FQGNSA. V lost 1 base and J 8 bases, leaving 15 bases between the germline ends. Full variable domain (outside the CDR3, taken from reference TRBV7-2 and TRBJ1-6): GAGVSQSPSNKVTEKGKDVELRCDPISGHTALYWYRQSLGQGLEFLIYFQGNSAPDKSGLPSDRFSAERTGGSVSTLTIQRTQQEDSAVYLCASSLVKGFRDSPLHFGNGTRLTVT.

Many counts were recorded for this clonotype. V usage is TRBV20-1 and J usage is TRBJ2-4; D not certain. V dropped 3 bases and J dropped 8 bases, with 14 bases sitting between them. The CDR3 is 13 amino acids. The germline V gene encodes CDR1 DFQATT and CDR2 SNEGSKA (reference sequence). The CDR3 is CSASERRADIQYF. CDR3 nucleotides: TGCAGTGCTAGCGAACGGCGTGCGGACATTCAGTACTTC.

The table lists this clonotype with many counts. This chain joins TRBV10-3 and TRBJ2-3; the match to TRBD2 covers 11 bases. V shed 9 bases, J shed 9 bases, and the junction held 11 bases outside the gene matches. Germline loops: CDR1 ENHRY, CDR2 SYGVKD. The CDR3 sequence is 14 residues long. Here the CDR3 DNA reads TGTGCCATTGCCTCTAGCGGGGGGACCAAAACGCAGTATTTT. Translated, it gives CAIASSGGTKTQYF.

A remark on this clonotype: Being one base from a much bigger clone, this may be a read error. The V and J genes are TRBV6-2 or TRBV6-3 and TRBJ2-4, with TRBD1 identical over 10 bases. The CDR3 loop spans 15 amino acids. Germline trimming cut 4 bases from V and 7 bases from J; bases unmatched to any gene: 7. The germline gives CDR1 MNHEY, CDR2 SVGEGT. The DNA for the CDR3 is TGTGCCAGCAGTTGCCCTGGGACAGGGGCGAACATTCAGTACTTC. Residues: CASSCPGTGANIQYF.

Ten or more counts support this clonotype. The chain is built from TRBV18 and TRBJ1-4; D ambiguous. The germline V gene encodes CDR1 KGHSH and CDR2 LQKENI. The CDR3 loop spans 16 amino acids. V lost 1 base and J lost 2, with 11 bases in between. For the CDR3, the DNA is TGTGCCAGCTCACCACGATTCGGGAAGACTAATGAAAAACTGTTTTTT. It codes for CASSPRFGKTNEKLFF.

This chain joins TRBV7-2 and TRBJ2-1; TRBD1 or TRBD2 may be the D gene (6 bases each). The CDR3 sequence is 15 residues long. Germline V gene sequence: CDR1 SGHTA, CDR2 FQGNSA. V lost 6 bases, J lost 5 bases, and 17 bases lay in between. CDR3 region: CASRGGINGNNEQFF. In DNA form, the CDR3 reads TGTGCCAGCAGAGGGGGGATTAACGGCAACAATGAGCAGTTCTTC.

The chain links TRBV12-3 or TRBV12-4 to TRBJ1-1, with D unresolved. There are 12 residues in the CDR3. V was shortened by 3 bases and J by 6 bases, with 8 bases between the two germline ends. In nucleotides, the CDR3 is TGTGCCAGCAGTTTTATGGGAGCTGAAGCTTTCTTT. Translated, it gives CASSFMGAEAFF.